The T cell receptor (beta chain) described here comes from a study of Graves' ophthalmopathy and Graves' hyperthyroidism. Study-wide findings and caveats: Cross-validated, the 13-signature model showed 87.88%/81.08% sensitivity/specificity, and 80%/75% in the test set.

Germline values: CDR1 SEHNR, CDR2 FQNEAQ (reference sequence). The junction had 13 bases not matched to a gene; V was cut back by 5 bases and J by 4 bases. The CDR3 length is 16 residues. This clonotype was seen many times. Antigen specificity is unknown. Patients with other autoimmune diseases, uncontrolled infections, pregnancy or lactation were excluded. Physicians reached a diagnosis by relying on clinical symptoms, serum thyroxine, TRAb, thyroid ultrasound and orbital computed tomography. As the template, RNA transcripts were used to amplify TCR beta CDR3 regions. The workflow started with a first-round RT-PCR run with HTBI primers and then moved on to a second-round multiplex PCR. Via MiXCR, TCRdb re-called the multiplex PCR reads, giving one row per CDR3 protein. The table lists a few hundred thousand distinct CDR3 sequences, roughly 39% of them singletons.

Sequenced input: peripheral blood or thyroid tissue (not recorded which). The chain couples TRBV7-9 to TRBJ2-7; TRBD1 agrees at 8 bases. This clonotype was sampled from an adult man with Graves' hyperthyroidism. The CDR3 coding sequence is TGTGCCAGCAGCCGAACATCGGGGCAGGGGGCGTACGAGCAGTACTTC. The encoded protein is CASSRTSGQGAYEQYF.